The clone carrying this T cell receptor beta chain occurred once. What it binds is not known. This entry is derived from a study of T cells in localized non-small cell lung cancer. Germline assignment: CDR1 KGHSH and CDR2 LQKENI. The CDR3 runs to 15 residues. Trimming took off 3 bases at V and 1 base at J, with 12 bases between the two ends. Study results and limitations: Uninvolved adjacent lung showed the highest T cell clonality, exceeding tumor. Appearing in adjacent lung were a median approximately 57 of the top 100 tumor clones.

This table comes from immunoSEQ multiplex PCR, and its TCRdb copy is limited to in-frame clones, with some not included. The table includes roughly 48,000 clones, roughly 80% detected once. The chain combines TRBV18 with TRBJ1-1; D not resolved. Material: PBMCs, obtained before any cancer treatment. The source of this sequence is a woman between 40 and 69 years old with stage II lung adenocarcinoma. CDR3 in amino acids: CASSPGGTANTEAFF. The CDR3 DNA reads as TGTGCCAGCTCACCTGGTGGTACAGCGAACACTGAAGCTTTCTTT.